This TCR beta chain derives from a study of T cell responses to AZD1222 COVID-19 vaccine. Findings and limits, study-wide: Across the whole spike, CD4 TCRs peaked at regions 160-218 and 743-854. The reported proportion of spike-specific TCRs targeting unmutated variant regions was nearly half.

Notes on this clone: The antigen is unknown.

TCRdb's copy holds only in-frame clones and misses some; the assay was immunoSEQ multiplex PCR. The sample has 110,000 to 150,000 clones, 80% to 95% seen once. The germline gives CDR1 GTSNPN, CDR2 SVGIG (reference sequence). This CDR3 is built from 13 residues. Trimming removed 2 bases at V and 7 bases at J, with 14 bases between. This sequence was found in an adult in good health. The chain is built from TRBV30 and TRBJ1-2; D perhaps matches TRBD1 (6 bases). Sequencing used peripheral blood, obtained on day 0 of AZD1222 vaccination. CDR3 nucleotide sequence: TGTGCCTGGAGTCGTAAAGGGGGTCTTGGCTACACCTTC. This encodes CAWSRKGGLGYTF.